The 20 T cell receptor beta chains in this list originate from one sample, sequenced in a study of T cells in Graves' hyperthyroidism and ophthalmopathy. The investigators amplified TCR beta CDR3 regions from RNA transcripts. TCR CDR3 underwent first-round RT-PCR with the HTBI primer set. TCRdb re-called the multiplex PCR reads through MiXCR, storing one row per CDR3 protein. This table holds roughly 500,000 distinct CDR3 sequences, over 11% found once. Input material: blood. The receptors were sampled from a woman in her 30s with Graves' hyperthyroidism that later progressed to Graves' ophthalmopathy.

V usage is TRBV11-2 and J usage is TRBJ2-3; no clear D. The CDR3 runs 12 residues. V dropped 2 bases and J dropped 7 bases, with 7 bases sitting between them. Germline V gene lookup returns CDR1 SGHAT and CDR2 FQNNGV. The CDR3 reads CASSLFSYTQYF. DNA for the CDR3: TGTGCCAGCAGCTTATTTTCCTATACGCAGTATTTT.

This clonotype was seen a handful of times. This rearrangement joins TRBV27 to TRBJ2-1; possibly TRBD1 for D (6 bases). Trimming shortened V by 7 bases and J by 7 bases, and 14 bases separated the two germline ends. The length of the CDR3 is 13 residues. Germline CDR1 reads MNHEY; CDR2 reads SMNVEV (reference sequence). The CDR3 protein is CASISTGANEQFF. DNA of the CDR3: TGTGCCAGCATTTCGACAGGAGCGAATGAGCAGTTCTTC.

This clonotype has at least ten counts. The chain couples TRBV6-1 to TRBJ1-4, with no clear D. Trimming removed 6 bases from V and 0 bases from J, with 11 bases in between. Germline assignment: CDR1 MNHNS and CDR2 SASEGT. CDR3 length: 15 residues. The CDR3 sequence is CASRIRLATNEKLFF. Written as DNA, the CDR3 is TGTGCCAGCAGGATTCGACTGGCAACTAATGAAAAACTGTTTTTT.

This clonotype was seen many times. The chain recombines TRBV19 with TRBJ1-6; perhaps TRBD1 as D (5 bases). This CDR3 comprises 13 residues. The ends were cut back, 10 bases at V and 10 bases at J, with 17 bases in the middle. Germline values: CDR1 LNHDA, CDR2 SQIVND (reference sequence). The DNA for the CDR3 is TGTGCCACCCGATATTCTCAGGGATCACCCCTCCACTTT. Translated, it gives CATRYSQGSPLHF.

In this sample, this clonotype turned up many times. The V and J genes are TRBV30 and TRBJ1-6; unclear D gene. Germline V gives CDR1 GTSNPN, CDR2 SVGIG (reference sequence). The CDR3 runs to 14 residues. V shed 1 base and J shed 8 bases, with 12 bases lying between them. The CDR3 DNA reads TGTGCCTGGAGTGATGACCTCTTGGATTCACCCCTCCACTTT. Translating gives CAWSDDLLDSPLHF.

The chain recombines TRBV2 with TRBJ2-5; the D gene is possibly TRBD2 (6 bases). The CDR3 runs to 14 residues. Germline V lookup: CDR1 SNHLY, CDR2 FYNNEI. V lost 5 bases and J lost 5, with 15 bases in between. CDR3 bases: TGTGCCAGCAGTCCCGGGAGTTCTGGGGAGACCCAGTACTTC. Its translation: CASSPGSSGETQYF.

The rearrangement links TRBV20-1 to TRBJ2-1, with TRBD2 matching over 10 bases. V lost 0 bases and J lost 6; bases outside the gene matches: 20. This CDR3 region has 20 residues. In germline, CDR1 is DFQATT, CDR2 SNEGSKA (reference sequence). CDR3 bases: TGCAGTGCTAGAGATATATGGGGCTCTAGCGGGAGTCTTCCCGGCAATGAGCAGTTCTTC. It translates to CSARDIWGSSGSLPGNEQFF.

This clonotype was seen ten or more times. The V and J genes are TRBV18 and TRBJ1-1; D ambiguous. Trimming cost V 5 bases and J 1 base, with 11 bases left between them. CDR1 KGHSH and CDR2 LQKENI come from the germline V gene. The CDR3 length is 14 residues. CDR3 protein: CASSSQSKNTEAFF. Here the CDR3 DNA reads TGTGCCAGCTCATCCCAGAGCAAGAACACTGAAGCTTTCTTT.

A few counts support this clonotype. The V call is TRBV28, the J call TRBJ1-4, with D unresolved. With 2 bases removed from V and 12 bases from J, the gap between germline ends came to 13 bases. The germline gives CDR1 MDHEN, CDR2 SYDVKM. CDR3 length: 13 amino acids. The CDR3 spells CASSLLPVLQLFF. CDR3 DNA sequence: TGTGCCAGCAGTTTACTCCCCGTCCTCCAACTGTTTTTT.

This clonotype has at least ten counts. CDR3 coding DNA: TGTGCCAGCAGCTTTTATAGCGGGACCCCCTCCACAGATACGCAGTATTTT. Its protein is CASSFYSGTPSTDTQYF. V is TRBV7-8 and J is TRBJ2-3, with TRBD2 matching 8 bases. Germline V gene sequence: CDR1 SGHVS, CDR2 FQNEAQ. The length of the CDR3 is 17 residues. Trimming took 3 bases from V and 2 from J; bases not matched to a gene: 10. The complete variable domain, with remaining parts taken from reference TRBV7-8 and TRBJ2-3, reads GAGVSQSPRYKVAKRGQDVALRCDPISGHVSLFWYQQALGQGPEFLTYFQNEAQLDKSGLPSDRFFAERPEGSVSTLKIQRTQQEDSAVYLCASSFYSGTPSTDTQYFGPGTRLTVL.

This clonotype was counted a few times. The DNA of the CDR3 is TGTGCCACCAGTGATCGGGGGACAGGGGTTTTCACCGGGGAGCTGTTTTTT. It is translated as CATSDRGTGVFTGELFF. The gene calls are TRBV24-1 and TRBJ2-2, with 10 bases lining up with TRBD1. After removal of 3 bases from V and 4 bases from J, the junction contained 7 bases not matched to a gene. The germline V gene has CDR1 KGHDR and CDR2 SFDVKD. There are 17 residues in the CDR3.

This clonotype was seen many times. CDR3 nucleotides: TGTGCCACCGGACAGGGCGTCTACGAGCAGTACTTC. This codes for CATGQGVYEQYF. The chain carries TRBV15 and TRBJ2-7; TRBD1 matches at 8 bases. The CDR3 contains 12 residues. CDR1 LNHNV and CDR2 YYDKDF come from the germline V gene (reference sequence). Trimming cost V 8 bases and J 3 bases; bases outside gene matches: 3.

This clonotype appeared many times. The V gene is TRBV11-2, the J gene TRBJ1-4; 11 bases line up with TRBD1. The CDR3 contains 15 residues. Per germline, CDR1 SGHAT and CDR2 FQNNGV. V shed 5 bases and J 6 bases; nucleotides not matched to a gene: 5. As DNA, the CDR3 is TGTGCCAGCAGCCCCTGGGACAGGGGGTATGAAAAACTGTTTTTT. It specifies CASSPWDRGYEKLFF.

In this sample, this clonotype turned up a few times. The chain uses TRBV7-3 and TRBJ2-3; D is possibly TRBD2 (6 bases). Trimming stripped 5 bases from V and 4 bases from J, with 22 bases between. CDR1 SGHTA and CDR2 FQGTGA come from the germline V gene. There are 17 residues in the CDR3. As DNA, the CDR3 is TGTGCCAGCAGCCCTCGGGGGTTGAGCCCGACCGCAGATACGCAGTATTTT. It specifies CASSPRGLSPTADTQYF. The variable domain in full, completed from reference TRBV7-3 and TRBJ2-3, reads GAGVSQTPSNKVTEKGKYVELRCDPISGHTALYWYRQSLGQGPEFLIYFQGTGAADDSGLPNDRFFAVRPEGSVSTLKIQRTERGDSAVYLCASSPRGLSPTADTQYFGPGTRLTVL.

As regards this clonotype: With a much larger clone just one base away, this may be a read error. The chain links TRBV20-1 to TRBJ1-1; no definite D call. The CDR3 runs to 11 residues. Per the germline V gene, CDR1 is DFQATT and CDR2 is SNEGSKA (reference sequence). Written as DNA, the CDR3 is TGCAGTGCTAGAGTAACGATCGAAGCTCTCTTT. Translated, it gives CSARVTIEALF.

The gene calls are TRBV6-5 and TRBJ2-7; D might be TRBD1 (7 bases). This CDR3 is 16 amino acids long. V lost 1 base to trimming and J lost 2 bases, with 15 bases between them. CDR1 MNHEY and CDR2 SVGAGI come from the germline V gene. The CDR3 region is CASSYLMAGGPYEQYF. As DNA, the CDR3 is TGTGCCAGCAGTTACTTAATGGCAGGGGGGCCCTACGAGCAGTACTTC.

As concerns this clonotype: Since a much larger clone is just one base distant, this may be a read error. This chain uses TRBV30 with TRBJ2-2; D may match TRBD1 or TRBD2 (5 bases each). The CDR3 covers 14 residues. Per the germline V gene, CDR1 is GTSNPN and CDR2 is SVGIG (reference sequence). The V and J ends lost 5 bases and 6 bases respectively, with 16 bases between them. The CDR3 loop is CAWFRATGAGELFF. The CDR3 DNA follows: TGTGCCTGGTTCAGGGCCACCGGGGCCGGGGAGCTGTTTTTT. The whole variable domain, filled in from reference TRBV30 and TRBJ2-2, reads SQTIHQWPATLVQPVGSPLSLECTVEGTSNPNLYWYRQAAGRGLQLLFYSVGIGQISSEVPQNLSASRPQDRQFILSSKKLLLSDSGFYLCAWFRATGAGELFFGEGSRLTVL.

This clonotype has a count of ten or more. The chain has TRBV6-1 and TRBJ2-7; 7 nucleotides align to TRBD1. V lost 11 bases to trimming and J lost 3 bases; unmatched junction nucleotides: 7. Germline CDR1 reads MNHNS; CDR2 reads SASEGT. The CDR3 is 12 amino acids. The CDR3 loop reads CAAERDSYEQYF. The DNA for the CDR3 is TGTGCCGCTGAACGGGACAGCTACGAGCAGTACTTC.

This clonotype was recorded many times. The genes are TRBV28 and TRBJ2-3; 13 bases fit TRBD2. The CDR3 loop spans 15 amino acids. Germline V gene data show CDR1 as MDHEN and CDR2 as SYDVKM. The ends lost 8 bases at V and 4 bases at J; junction bases unmatched: 6. The CDR3 DNA follows: TGTGCCAGCGCCACTAGCGGGAGGGCCCCAGATACGCAGTATTTT. This codes for CASATSGRAPDTQYF. Drawing the rest from reference TRBV28 and TRBJ2-3, the complete variable domain is DVKVTQSSRYLVKRTGEKVFLECVQDMDHENMFWYRQDPGLGLRLIYFSYDVKMKEKGDIPEGYSVSREKKERFSLILESASTNQTSMYLCASATSGRAPDTQYFGPGTRLTVL.

V gene TRBV9 combines with J gene TRBJ2-7; TRBD2 is a possible D gene (5 bases). This CDR3 has 13 residues. In germline, CDR1 is SGDLS, CDR2 YYNGEE. The ends were cut back, 4 bases at V and 7 bases at J, with 15 bases in the middle. CDR3 bases: TGTGCCAGCAGCTCGGACGGGGTGGGTGAGCAGTACTTC. Translated, it gives CASSSDGVGEQYF.